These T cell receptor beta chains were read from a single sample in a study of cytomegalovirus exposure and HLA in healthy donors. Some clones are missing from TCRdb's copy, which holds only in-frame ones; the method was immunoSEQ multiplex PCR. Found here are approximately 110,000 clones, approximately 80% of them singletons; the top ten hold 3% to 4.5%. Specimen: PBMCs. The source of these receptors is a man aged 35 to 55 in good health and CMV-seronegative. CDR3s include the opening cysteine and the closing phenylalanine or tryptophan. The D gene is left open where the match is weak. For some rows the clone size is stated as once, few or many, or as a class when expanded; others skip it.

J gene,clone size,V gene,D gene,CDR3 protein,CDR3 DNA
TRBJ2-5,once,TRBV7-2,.,CASSSFRGVQETQYF,TGTGCCAGCAGCTCGTTTCGGGGAGTCCAAGAGACCCAGTACTTC
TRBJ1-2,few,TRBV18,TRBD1,CASSPTGGGYGYTF,TGTGCCAGCTCACCTACAGGGGGCGGCTATGGCTACACCTTC
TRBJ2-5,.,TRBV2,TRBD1,CASRRDRGYGETQYF,TGTGCCAGCAGAAGGGACAGGGGGTACGGGGAGACCCAGTACTTC
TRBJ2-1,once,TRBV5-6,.,CASSQAVVDEQFF,TGTGCCAGCAGCCAAGCCGTAGTGGATGAGCAGTTCTTC
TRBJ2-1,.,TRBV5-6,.,CASFTGVDNEQFF,TGTGCCAGCTTTACCGGGGTAGACAATGAGCAGTTCTTC
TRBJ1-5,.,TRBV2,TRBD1,CASSVEGAPNQPQHF,TGTGCCAGCAGTGTGGAGGGGGCCCCCAATCAGCCCCAGCATTTT
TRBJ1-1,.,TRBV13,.,CASSSRQVNTEAFF,TGTGCCAGCAGCTCGAGACAGGTGAACACTGAAGCTTTCTTT
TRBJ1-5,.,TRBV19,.,CASSSGNNQPQHF,TGTGCCAGTAGTTCAGGGAACAATCAGCCCCAGCATTTT
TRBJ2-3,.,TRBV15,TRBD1,CATSRDRYRGADTQYF,TGTGCCACCAGCAGAGATCGTTACAGGGGCGCAGATACGCAGTATTTT
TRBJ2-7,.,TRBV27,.,CASSSLSYEQYF,TGTGCCAGCAGTTCCCTTTCCTACGAGCAGTACTTC
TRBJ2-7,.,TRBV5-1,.,CASSPRQDEQYF,TGCGCCAGCAGCCCCCGACAGGACGAGCAGTACTTC
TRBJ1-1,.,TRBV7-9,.,CASSLSLNTEAFF,TGTGCCAGCAGCTTAAGCTTGAACACTGAAGCTTTCTTT
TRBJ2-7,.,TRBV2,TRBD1,CASSGGTGREQYF,TGTGCCAGCAGTGGAGGGACAGGGCGAGAGCAGTACTTC
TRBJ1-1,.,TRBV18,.,CASSPTLGGNANTEAFF,TGTGCCAGCTCACCTACCCTGGGAGGGAATGCGAACACTGAAGCTTTCTTT
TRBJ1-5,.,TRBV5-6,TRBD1,CASSFGTGEFNQPQHF,TGTGCCAGCAGCTTCGGGACAGGGGAATTCAATCAGCCCCAGCATTTT
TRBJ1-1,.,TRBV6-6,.,CASSYGQFTEAFF,TGTGCCAGCAGTTACGGACAGTTTACTGAAGCTTTCTTT
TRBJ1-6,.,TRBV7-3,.,CATEGGGFTPLHF,TGTGCCACTGAGGGGGGGGGTTTCACACCCCTCCACTTT
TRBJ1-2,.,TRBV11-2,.,CASSFGTINDGYTF,TGTGCCAGCAGCTTCGGGACAATAAACGATGGCTACACCTTC
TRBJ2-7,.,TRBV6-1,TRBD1,CASSLFDRAGEQYF,TGTGCCAGCAGCCTCTTTGACAGGGCCGGCGAGCAGTACTTC
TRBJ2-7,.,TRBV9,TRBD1,CASSPTQGQFFYEQYF,TGTGCCAGCAGCCCAACCCAGGGACAGTTTTTCTACGAGCAGTACTTC
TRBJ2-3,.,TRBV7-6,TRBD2,CASSLLAQASTDTQYF,TGTGCCAGCAGCCTACTAGCGCAAGCTAGCACAGATACGCAGTATTTT
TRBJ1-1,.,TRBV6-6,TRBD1,CASSYRDRADEAFF,TGTGCCAGCAGTTACAGGGACAGGGCCGATGAAGCTTTCTTT
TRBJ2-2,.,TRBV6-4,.,CASGTGENTGELFF,TGTGCCAGCGGGACGGGGGAGAACACCGGGGAGCTGTTTTTT
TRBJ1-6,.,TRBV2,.,CASSDGGGSPLHF,TGTGCCAGCAGTGACGGCGGCGGGTCACCCCTCCACTTT
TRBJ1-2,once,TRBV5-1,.,CASSLNTGNGYTF,TGCGCCAGCAGCTTAAATACAGGGAATGGCTACACCTTC
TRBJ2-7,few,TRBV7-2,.,CASTQDRTFYEQYF,TGTGCCAGCACCCAGGATCGAACCTTCTACGAGCAGTACTTC
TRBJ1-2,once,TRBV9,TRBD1,CASSPRDSLYGYTF,TGTGCCAGCAGCCCCAGGGACAGCCTCTATGGCTACACCTTC
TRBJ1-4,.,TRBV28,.,CASSSPTTNEKLFF,TGTGCCAGCAGTTCCCCAACAACTAATGAAAAACTGTTTTTT
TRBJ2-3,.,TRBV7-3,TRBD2,CASSFYSGGHSDTQYF,TGTGCCAGCAGCTTCTATAGCGGGGGCCACTCAGATACGCAGTATTTT
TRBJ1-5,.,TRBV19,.,CASSIVAKYGQPQHF,TGTGCCAGTAGTATAGTTGCCAAATACGGTCAGCCCCAGCATTTT
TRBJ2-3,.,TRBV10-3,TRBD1,CAIGRGTGGDTQYF,TGTGCCATAGGGAGAGGGACAGGGGGTGATACGCAGTATTTT
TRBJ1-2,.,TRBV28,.,CASSLTHGDLGGYTF,TGTGCCAGCAGTTTAACGCATGGGGACTTAGGGGGCTACACCTTC
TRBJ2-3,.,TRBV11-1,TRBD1,CASSYPRGRSTDTQYF,TGTGCCAGCAGCTACCCCAGGGGGCGTAGCACAGATACGCAGTATTTT
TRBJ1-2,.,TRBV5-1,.,CASSLAPGESGYTF,TGCGCCAGCAGCTTGGCCCCGGGGGAGAGTGGCTACACCTTC
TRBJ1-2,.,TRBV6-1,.,CASSEAWPDGYTF,TGTGCCAGCAGTGAAGCCTGGCCCGATGGCTACACCTTC
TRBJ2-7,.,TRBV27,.,CASSDYLQGSYEQYF,TGTGCCAGCAGCGATTATCTCCAGGGATCCTACGAGCAGTACTTC
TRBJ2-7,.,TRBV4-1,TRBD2,CASSQAPGGGYEQYF,TGCGCCAGCAGCCAAGCCCCCGGGGGGGGCTACGAGCAGTACTTC
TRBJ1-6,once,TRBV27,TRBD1,CASSLYPRGQGNSPLHF,TGTGCCAGCAGTTTATACCCCCGTGGACAGGGAAATTCACCCCTCCACTTT
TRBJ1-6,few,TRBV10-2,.,CASSESGSKNSPLHF,TGCGCCAGCAGTGAGTCTGGCTCGAAGAATTCACCCCTCCACTTT
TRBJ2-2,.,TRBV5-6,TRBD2,CASSFGGGWSTGELFF,TGTGCCAGCAGCTTTGGGGGAGGGTGGAGCACCGGGGAGCTGTTTTTT
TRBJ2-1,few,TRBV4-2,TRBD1,CASSTGTVNEQFF,TGTGCCAGCAGCACCGGGACAGTTAATGAGCAGTTCTTC
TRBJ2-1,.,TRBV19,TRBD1,CASRGTGTYNEQFF,TGTGCCAGTAGGGGGACAGGGACCTACAATGAGCAGTTCTTC
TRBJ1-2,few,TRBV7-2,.,CASSINPVNPGYTF,TGTGCCAGCAGCATTAATCCGGTTAACCCGGGCTACACCTTC
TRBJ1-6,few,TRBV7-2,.,CASSRGNSPLHF,TGTGCCAGCAGCCGGGGGAATTCACCCCTCCACTTT
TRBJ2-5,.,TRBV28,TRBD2,CASSLIAGKGTETQYF,TGTGCCAGCAGTTTAATAGCGGGGAAAGGTACGGAGACCCAGTACTTC
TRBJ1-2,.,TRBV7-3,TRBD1,CASSPSRDRSGYTF,TGTGCCAGCAGCCCCAGCCGGGACAGGTCTGGCTACACCTTC
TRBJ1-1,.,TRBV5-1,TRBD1,CASRLTPGQEAFF,TGCGCCAGCAGGCTCACCCCGGGACAGGAAGCTTTCTTT
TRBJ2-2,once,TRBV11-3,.,CASGFRGNTGELFF,TGTGCCAGCGGTTTCAGGGGGAACACCGGGGAGCTGTTTTTT
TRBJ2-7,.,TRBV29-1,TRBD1,CSVAGTGTGEQYF,TGCAGCGTTGCTGGGACAGGGACGGGTGAGCAGTACTTC
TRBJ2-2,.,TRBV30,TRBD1,CAWSSPRTGRGELFF,TGTGCCTGGAGTTCCCCTCGGACAGGTCGAGGGGAGCTGTTTTTT
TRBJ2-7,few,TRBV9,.,CASSVVPGAGGGEQYF,TGTGCCAGCAGCGTAGTTCCAGGGGCAGGTGGTGGGGAGCAGTACTTC
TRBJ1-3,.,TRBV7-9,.,CASSLRQNSGNTIYF,TGTGCCAGCAGCTTAAGACAGAACTCTGGAAACACCATATATTTT
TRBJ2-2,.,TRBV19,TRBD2,CASSWGGRAGELFF,TGTGCCAGTTCCTGGGGGGGGAGGGCCGGGGAGCTGTTTTTT
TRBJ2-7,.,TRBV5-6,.,CASTLAQLSLAPYF,TGTGCCAGTACCCTAGCTCAGCTCTCTTTGGCCCCGTACTTC
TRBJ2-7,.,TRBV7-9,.,CASSLVGGPEQYF,TGTGCCAGCAGCTTAGTCGGAGGTCCCGAGCAGTACTTC
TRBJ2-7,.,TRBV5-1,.,CASSLVAGIREQYF,TGCGCCAGCAGCTTGGTGGCAGGGATCAGGGAGCAGTACTTC
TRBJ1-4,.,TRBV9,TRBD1,CASSVGQGNEKLFF,TGTGCCAGCAGCGTCGGACAGGGAAATGAAAAACTGTTTTTT